The 20 T cell receptor beta chains listed next were all sequenced from one sample in a study of TIL therapy for anti-PD-1-resistant metastatic lung cancer. This was the immunoSEQ v3 assay. Measured with immunoSEQ multiplex PCR; TCRdb has only the in-frame clones, and not every one. The sample carries about 50,000 clones, about three quarters recorded once. The sample's time point: pre-treatment sample, taken before nivolumab and TIL therapy. Tumor tissue came from excised metastases, mostly pleural nodules or supraclavicular lymph nodes. The sequencing here drew on tumor tissue, taken at baseline. The receptors stem from a person between 25 and 79 years old with non-small cell lung cancer.

The rearrangement joins TRBV7-3 to TRBJ2-3; TRBD2 aligns across 14 bases. The junction had 5 bases not matched to a gene; V was cut back by 5 bases and J by 4 bases. Germline CDR1 reads SGHTA; CDR2 reads FQGTGA. The CDR3 is 16 amino acids. CDR3 coding DNA: TGTGCCAGCAGCCGGACTAGCGGGGGGCTGGCAGATACGCAGTATTTT. Translated: CASSRTSGGLADTQYF.

The chain uses TRBV5-1 and TRBJ2-1; 10 positions match TRBD2. The CDR3 loop spans 16 amino acids. The ends lost 4 bases at V and 3 bases at J; junction bases unmatched: 7. In germline, CDR1 is SGHRS, CDR2 YFSETQ. CDR3 in amino acids: CASSPSASGSYNEQFF. CDR3 sequence (DNA): TGCGCCAGCAGCCCCTCGGCTAGCGGGAGCTACAATGAGCAGTTCTTC. Filled out from reference TRBV5-1 and TRBJ2-1, the complete variable domain reads KAGVTQTPRYLIKTRGQQVTLSCSPISGHRSVSWYQQTPGQGLQFLFEYFSETQRNKGNFPGRFSGRQFSNSRSEMNVSTLELGDSALYLCASSPSASGSYNEQFFGPGTRLTVL.

The rearrangement links TRBV28 to TRBJ2-5, with 14 bases lining up with TRBD2. The CDR3 runs 16 residues. CDR1 is MDHEN and CDR2 is SYDVKM in the germline V gene. The ends lost 6 bases at V and 5 bases at J; junction bases unmatched: 8. The CDR3 DNA reads TGTGCCAGCAGGTTCGGACTAGCGGGGGGTTTGGAGACCCAGTACTTC. Translated, it gives CASRFGLAGGLETQYF.

The V and J genes are TRBV7-8 and TRBJ2-1, with D maybe TRBD2 (6 bases). Germline CDR1 is SGHVS and CDR2 is FQNEAQ. The CDR3 contains 15 residues. Trimming stripped 5 bases from V and 0 bases from J, with 11 bases between. The DNA of the CDR3 is TGTGCCAGCAGCCGCCGGGACTTCTCCTACAATGAGCAGTTCTTC. Its protein product is CASSRRDFSYNEQFF.

This clone was found a few times. This sequence joins TRBV6-1 and TRBJ2-1, with D tentatively TRBD1 or TRBD2 (5 bases each). In germline, CDR1 is MNHNS, CDR2 SASEGT. V shed 6 bases and J shed 10 bases, with 16 bases lying between them. This CDR3 contains 13 residues. The CDR3 spells CASSPGPKREQFF. The CDR3 region has the DNA TGTGCCAGCAGCCCGGGACCCAAGCGCGAGCAGTTCTTC.

The chain is built from TRBV28 and TRBJ2-7; 7 nucleotides align to TRBD1. The germline CDR1 and CDR2 sequences are MDHEN and SYDVKM. The trim removed 4 bases at V and 3 bases at J, leaving 9 bases unmatched. The CDR3 has 15 residues. CDR3 nucleotides: TGTGCCAGCAGTTCAGACAGGGTCCACTACTACGAGCAGTACTTC. Protein sequence: CASSSDRVHYYEQYF.

V is TRBV5-1 and J is TRBJ1-5; no clear D gene. V lost 2 bases and J 4 bases, leaving 7 bases between the germline ends. The CDR3 consists of 13 residues. Per the germline V gene, CDR1 is SGHRS and CDR2 is YFSETQ. This CDR3 reads CASSFVGNQPQHF. The CDR3 DNA is TGCGCCAGCAGCTTCGTGGGAAATCAGCCCCAGCATTTT. Together with reference TRBV5-1 and TRBJ1-5, the CDR3 gives the full variable domain: KAGVTQTPRYLIKTRGQQVTLSCSPISGHRSVSWYQQTPGQGLQFLFEYFSETQRNKGNFPGRFSGRQFSNSRSEMNVSTLELGDSALYLCASSFVGNQPQHFGDGTRLSIL.

The rearrangement joins TRBV6-5 to TRBJ2-1; unclear D gene. Trimming cost V 6 bases and J 4 bases, with 16 bases left between them. Germline CDR1 MNHEY, CDR2 SVGAGI. The length of the CDR3 is 15 residues. The CDR3 bases are TGTGCCAGCAGCGCCGGGTACGCTACGTACAATGAGCAGTTCTTC. Translating it yields CASSAGYATYNEQFF.

The V call is TRBV5-4, the J call TRBJ2-7; 12 bases line up with TRBD1. Trimming took 6 bases from V and 6 from J; bases not matched to a gene: 7. The V gene's germline CDR1 is SGHNT and CDR2 YYREEE (reference sequence). There are 14 residues in the CDR3. CDR3 residues: CASTRDRGPSEQYF. The CDR3 DNA reads as TGTGCCAGCACCCGGGACAGGGGGCCAAGCGAGCAGTACTTC.

The gene calls are TRBV7-9 and TRBJ2-3; 11 bases match TRBD2. Germline CDR1 reads SEHNR; CDR2 reads FQNEAQ (reference sequence). The CDR3 is 17 residues long. V shed 5 bases, J shed 4 bases, and the junction held 11 bases outside the gene matches. The CDR3 spells CASSIIAGGLRADTQYF. CDR3 coding DNA: TGTGCCAGCAGCATAATAGCGGGGGGGCTGCGGGCAGATACGCAGTATTTT.

The V gene is TRBV4-3, the J gene TRBJ1-4; the D gene is possibly TRBD1 (6 bases). Germline values: CDR1 LGHNA, CDR2 YSLEER. With 2 bases removed from V and 8 bases from J, the gap between germline ends came to 18 bases. The CDR3 consists of 16 residues. The CDR3 DNA reads TGCGCCAGCAGCCAACCTAGACCGGGGGCAGGCGAAAAACTGTTTTTT. This gives the protein CASSQPRPGAGEKLFF.

As DNA, the CDR3 is TGCGCCAGCAGCCAAGCCGGGATCTCTGGATACACTGAAGCTTTCTTT. This codes for CASSQAGISGYTEAFF. The V call is TRBV4-1, the J call TRBJ1-1, with unresolved D. CDR3 length: 16 residues. Trimming cost V 1 base and J 3 bases, with 15 bases left between them. CDR1 and CDR2 (germline): MGHRA, YSYEKL.

The gene calls are TRBV28 and TRBJ1-5, with a possible D match to TRBD1 (6 bases). CDR1 and CDR2 from the germline V gene are MDHEN and SYDVKM. This CDR3 contains 13 residues. V lost 4 bases to trimming and J lost 3 bases, with 7 bases between them. CDR3 bases: TGTGCCAGCAGTTGGACAGACAATCAGCCCCAGCATTTT. Protein product: CASSWTDNQPQHF.

For the CDR3, the DNA is TGTGCCAGCACCCCTGGGTCAACAGGGGGCGATCGATCTGGCTACACCTTC. This sequence encodes CASTPGSTGGDRSGYTF. The chain carries TRBV27 and TRBJ1-2; 9 bases match TRBD1. Losses at the gene ends were 7 bases for V and 7 bases for J; bases not matched to a gene: 19. This CDR3 has 17 residues. From germline, CDR1 is MNHEY and CDR2 SMNVEV (reference sequence).

V gene TRBV29-1 combines with J gene TRBJ2-7; no clear D. The CDR3 runs 14 residues. Trimming shortened V by 4 bases and J by 2 bases, and 15 bases separated the two germline ends. Germline assignment: CDR1 SQVTM and CDR2 ANQGSEA. This CDR3 is CSVAWVLPTYEQYF. CDR3 coding DNA: TGCAGCGTTGCCTGGGTCCTACCTACCTACGAGCAGTACTTC.

The J gene is TRBJ2-1, the V gene TRBV11-1; 9 positions agree with TRBD1. This CDR3 is built from 15 residues. Trimming cost V 0 bases and J 5 bases; bases outside gene matches: 2. Germline loops: CDR1 SGHAT, CDR2 FQDESV (reference sequence). CDR3 loop: CASSLAGQGDNEQFF. The DNA of the CDR3 is TGTGCCAGCAGCTTAGCGGGACAGGGCGACAATGAGCAGTTCTTC.

V usage is TRBV2 and J usage is TRBJ1-2; D is ambiguous. CDR1 and CDR2 (germline): SNHLY, FYNNEI. V was clipped by 1 base and J by 4 bases, with 16 bases between them. The length of the CDR3 is 16 residues. The DNA for the CDR3 is TGTGCCAGCAGTGAAGAGGGATCCCAGAGCGGCTATGGCTACACCTTC. It yields the protein CASSEEGSQSGYGYTF.

V and J are TRBV4-3 and TRBJ2-7; D unresolved. The CDR3 has 12 amino acids. Trimming stripped 2 bases from V and 5 bases from J, with 7 bases between. Looked up from germline, CDR1 is LGHNA and CDR2 is YSLEER. DNA for the CDR3: TGCGCCAGCAGCCAAAGTGGCGACGAGCAGTACTTC. Protein sequence: CASSQSGDEQYF.

V gene TRBV4-1 combines with J gene TRBJ2-1; the D is unclear. The CDR3 loop spans 13 amino acids. CDR1 and CDR2 (germline): MGHRA, YSYEKL. V lost 2 bases and J 12 bases, leaving 14 bases between the germline ends. CDR3 in amino acids: CASSQLYKGRQFF. Here the CDR3 DNA reads TGCGCCAGCAGCCAATTGTATAAGGGCCGGCAGTTCTTC.

The chain recombines TRBV7-9 with TRBJ1-1, with D hard to call. V lost 6 bases to trimming and J lost 1 base, with 12 bases between them. This CDR3 is built from 14 residues. Germline CDR1 SEHNR, CDR2 FQNEAQ (reference sequence). The DNA of the CDR3 is TGTGCCAGCAGTTACAGCTTTGGGAACACTGAAGCTTTCTTT. The encoded protein is CASSYSFGNTEAFF. The full variable domain, rest sourced from reference TRBV7-9 and TRBJ1-1, is DTGVSQNPRHKITKRGQNVTFRCDPISEHNRLYWYRQTLGQGPEFLTYFQNEAQLEKSRLLSDRFSAERPKGSFSTLEIQRTEQGDSAMYLCASSYSFGNTEAFFGQGTRLTVV.